The clone carrying this T cell receptor (beta chain) was detected only a few times. The antigen is unknown. CDR1 is SGHRS and CDR2 is YFSETQ in the germline V gene. Trimming took 4 bases from V and 7 from J; bases not matched to a gene: 6. The CDR3 consists of 13 residues. TCRdb re-analysed the 5' RACE reads in MiXCR, keeping a single row per CDR3 protein. The repertoire holds about 300,000 distinct CDR3 sequences, with about 6.6% as singletons. These data originate in a study of T cells after yellow fever vaccination. The study's findings and limits: Although the secondary response was weaker, it peaked faster, at day 5 versus 15. Bulk-population clonotypes that are abundant could appear as contaminants in FACS-sorted repertoires.

The material was PBMCs, obtained around 45 days after the first yellow fever vaccination. The source is a man between 18 and 35 years old who received the YFV17D yellow fever vaccine. The J gene is TRBJ2-7, the V gene TRBV5-1; 9 bases match TRBD2. The DNA of the CDR3 is TGCGCCAGCAGCCGTAGCGGGGGCGGTGAGCAGTACGTC. Translating gives CASSRSGGGEQYV.